These T cell receptor beta chains were read from a single sample in a study of T cell responses to AZD1222 COVID-19 vaccine. Only in-frame clones appear in the TCRdb table, and some are missing; sequencing was by immunoSEQ multiplex PCR. The table shows 90,000 to 100,000 clones, with roughly 91% occurring only once. The source was peripheral blood, collected on day 0 of AZD1222 vaccination. All receptors come from an adult in good health. Both conserved end residues are part of each CDR3. A D gene is named only where the DNA matches it firmly.

CDR3nt	CDR3aa	d_gene	v_gene	j_gene
TGTGCCAGCAGTCCGCAGTCACTTAGCAAACTGTTTTTT	CASSPQSLSKLFF	NA	TRBV28	TRBJ1-4
TGTGCCAGTAGTGTTCCAGTAGATCCGGTCGAAAACATTCAGTACTTC	CASSVPVDPVENIQYF	NA	TRBV19	TRBJ2-4
TGCGCCAGCAGTAAGAGAGGGGGGGGACAAGAGACCCAGTACTTC	CASSKRGGGQETQYF	NA	TRBV4-3	TRBJ2-5
TGTGCCAGCAGCTTGGGGCGGGCGCCTCAAGAGACCCAGTACTTC	CASSLGRAPQETQYF	NA	TRBV5-4	TRBJ2-5
TGTGCCACCCCCACGGAAACTGCGCAGTATTTT	CATPTETAQYF	NA	TRBV12-3/TRBV12-4	TRBJ2-3
TGTGCCAGTAGCCCCAGGGGGGCCACTAACTATGGCTACACCTTC	CASSPRGATNYGYTF	TRBD1	TRBV19	TRBJ1-2
TGTGCCACCAGCACTCGACTAGCGGAACCCACAGATACGCAGTATTTT	CATSTRLAEPTDTQYF	TRBD2	TRBV15	TRBJ2-3
TGTGCCAGCAGCTTCTCCGCGGGAGGGCCTTGGTACGAGCAGTACTTC	CASSFSAGGPWYEQYF	TRBD2	TRBV7-2	TRBJ2-7
TGTGCCGGAGGAGGGGGGAGGGGCTACACCTTC	CAGGGGRGYTF	NA	TRBV28	TRBJ1-2
TGTGCCAGCGGGGGATTCGGCCAGGGAGAGACCCAGTACTTC	CASGGFGQGETQYF	NA	TRBV6-5	TRBJ2-5
TGTGCCAGCAGCCAAGACCAGGGGACCAGCTATGGCTACACCTTC	CASSQDQGTSYGYTF	NA	TRBV4-2	TRBJ1-2
TGTGCCAGCAGTGAGGAAGCGGGAGGGTCCCCAGATACGCAGTATTTT	CASSEEAGGSPDTQYF	TRBD2	TRBV2	TRBJ2-3